What follows is one T cell receptor (beta chain) and its context. This record belongs to a study of blood T cell repertoires in COVID-19. This table comes from immunoSEQ multiplex PCR, and its TCRdb copy is limited to in-frame clones, with some not included. The data show over 60,000 clones, 70% to 85% seen once. CDR3 length equals 14 residues. CDR1 and CDR2 from the germline V gene are GTSNPN and SVGIG (reference sequence). V lost 2 bases, J lost 4 bases, and 5 bases stayed unmatched. J is TRBJ2-3 and V is TRBV30; TRBD2 matches 8 bases. Input material: peripheral blood. This sequence originates from a man between 45 and 60 years old with COVID-19, enrolled during active disease. The CDR3 sequence: CAWSLSGGSDTQYF. Here the CDR3 DNA reads TGTGCCTGGAGTCTCAGCGGGGGCTCAGATACGCAGTATTTT.